This TCR beta chain was documented in a study of T cell responses to AZD1222 COVID-19 vaccine (dated by TCRdb to about 2021). For context, the study as a whole: A total of 230 to 250 trial participants underwent TCR sequencing, of whom some 200 had received two doses of AZD1222 and some 25 had received two doses of the MenACWY control vaccine. Trial participants were enrolled by age into 18-55, 56-69 and 70-plus year subgroups, with approximately 150, 28 and 58 TCR-sequenced participants respectively.

On this clone itself: Its antigen is unknown. One base away there is no much larger clone; base qualities are not given.

The CDR3 regions of human TCRbeta chains were subjected to immunosequencing. Per the original workflow: Repertoire TCRs were checked for matches against a reference library of SARS-CoV-2-specific TCRs that had been generated using the MIRA antigen-specificity platform. Breadth was defined as the fraction of unique TCRs that were SARS-CoV-2-associated, and depth was defined as the fraction of total T cells that were SARS-CoV-2-associated. Using the MIRA data, each spike-specific TCR was assigned both to the spike region to which the TCR was reactive and to a CD4 or CD8 class. Log10-transformed breadth and depth values were compared by one-way ANOVA with Sidak's multiple comparisons tests. Imported from immuneACCESS, the table was reduced by TCRdb to in-frame sequences with V and J called. These copies leave out some clones; in studies compared against another copy, an unresolved V gene accounts for under half, and the cause of the remainder is not known. The DNA was the basis for D and trimming; V, J and clone size are from that table. For this sample the table gives 80,000 or so clones, of which 92% were detected only once. The top ten clonotypes cover roughly 4.5% of the sample.

The sample's time point, from its label and the paper: about 28 days (+/-7) after the second vaccine dose. AZD1222 recipients given second doses at about 4 weeks or at about 12 weeks were pooled, since spike-specific TCR depth and breadth were not found to differ between the two schedules. Vaccinee samples came from UK trials COV001 and COV002, including a single-blind randomized controlled phase 2/3 trial of AZD1222 (ChAdOx1 nCoV-19) in healthy adults. Trial participant PBMC samples were collected at day 0 and day 28 after the second dose for TCRbeta chain sequencing. Points the paper makes about the study in general: Conclusions about previously exposed vaccinees are limited because only 6 or 7 AZD1222 recipients were SARS-CoV-2 seropositive at baseline. Because no day 14 peak-response samples were available, the repertoires could be characterized only after the peak T cell response. Nearly half of unique spike-specific TCRs reportedly recognized epitopes outside regions mutated in the B.1.351 and B.1.1.7 variants. Vaccine-associated CD4 TCRs spanned the whole spike protein, with dominant responses in regions 160-218 and 743-854. Participants were mostly white British, with more females than males. The authors suggested clonal diversity may have been underestimated. The 56-69-year group was small, and its depth increase did not reach significance, likely because of low power. Spike-specific TCR breadth and depth rose significantly after two AZD1222 doses compared with day 0 and with MenACWY recipients.

V is clipped by 9 bases and J by 7 bases, and the sequence between their germline boundaries is 24 bases long. CDR1 and CDR2 were assigned from the germline V gene (reference sequence) as LNHDA and SQIVND. The CDR3, cysteine through phenylalanine, is 16 amino acids long. Here the CDR3 DNA is all that survives: 48 bases in frame from base 1. The chain couples TRBV19 to TRBJ1-4, with TRBD1 perhaps the D gene, on 5 matching bases. The input for sequencing was peripheral blood, taken 28 days after the second AZD1222 dose. This receptor was taken from an adult who received the AZD1222 COVID-19 vaccine. The CDR3 here reads CASGDGVGLQSEKLFF. The nucleotide sequence reads as follows: TGTGCCAGCGGGGACGGAGTCGGGTTACAAAGTGAAAAACTGTTTTTT.